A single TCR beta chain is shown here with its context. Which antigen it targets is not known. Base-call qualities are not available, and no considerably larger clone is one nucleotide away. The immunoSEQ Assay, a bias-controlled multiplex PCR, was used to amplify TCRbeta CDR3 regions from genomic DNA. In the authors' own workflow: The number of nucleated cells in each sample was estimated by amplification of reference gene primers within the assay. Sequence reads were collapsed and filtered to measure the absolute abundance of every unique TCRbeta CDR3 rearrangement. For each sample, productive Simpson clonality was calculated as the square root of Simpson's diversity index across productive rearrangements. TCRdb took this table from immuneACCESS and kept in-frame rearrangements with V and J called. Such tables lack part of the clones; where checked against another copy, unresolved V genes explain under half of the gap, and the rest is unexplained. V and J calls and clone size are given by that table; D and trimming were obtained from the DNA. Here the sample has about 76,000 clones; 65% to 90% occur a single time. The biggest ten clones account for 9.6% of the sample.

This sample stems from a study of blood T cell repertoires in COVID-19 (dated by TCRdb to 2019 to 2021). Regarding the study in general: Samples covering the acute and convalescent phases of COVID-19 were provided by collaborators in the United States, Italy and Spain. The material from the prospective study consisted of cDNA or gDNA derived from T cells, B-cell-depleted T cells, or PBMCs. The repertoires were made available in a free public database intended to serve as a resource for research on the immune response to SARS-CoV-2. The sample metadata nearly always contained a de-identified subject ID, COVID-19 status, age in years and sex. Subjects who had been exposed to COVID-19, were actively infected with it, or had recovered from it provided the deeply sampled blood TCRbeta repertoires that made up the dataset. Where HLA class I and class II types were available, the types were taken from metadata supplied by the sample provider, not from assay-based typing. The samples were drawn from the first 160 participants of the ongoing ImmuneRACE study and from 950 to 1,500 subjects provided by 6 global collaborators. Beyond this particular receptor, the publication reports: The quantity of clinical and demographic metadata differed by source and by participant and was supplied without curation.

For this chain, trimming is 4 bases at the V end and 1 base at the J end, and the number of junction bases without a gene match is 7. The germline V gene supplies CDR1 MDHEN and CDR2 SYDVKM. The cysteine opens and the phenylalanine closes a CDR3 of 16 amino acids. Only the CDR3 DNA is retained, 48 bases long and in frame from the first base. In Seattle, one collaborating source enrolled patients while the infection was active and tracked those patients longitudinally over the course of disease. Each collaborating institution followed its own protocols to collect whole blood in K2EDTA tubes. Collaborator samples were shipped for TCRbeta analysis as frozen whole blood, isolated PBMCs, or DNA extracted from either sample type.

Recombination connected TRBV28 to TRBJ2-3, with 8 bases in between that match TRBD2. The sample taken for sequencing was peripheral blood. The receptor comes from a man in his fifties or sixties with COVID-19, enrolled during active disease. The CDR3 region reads CASSSWSGSGTDTQYF. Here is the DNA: TGTGCCAGCAGTTCCTGGAGCGGGAGTGGCACAGATACGCAGTATTTT.